Sequencing of this TCR beta chain was carried out in a study of Tregs in tolerant kidney transplant recipients. Assay: immunoSEQ multiplex PCR; the TCRdb copy retains only in-frame clones and omits some. This table holds 92,000 or so clones, around nine tenths found once. The CDR3 sequence is 19 residues long. Unmatched junction bases numbered 17, after V lost 0 bases and J lost 4 bases. Germline loops: CDR1 MGHRA, CDR2 YSYEKL. This TCR came from a human donor in good health. This sequence joins TRBV4-1 and TRBJ1-2, with 7 nucleotides matching TRBD1. The material sequenced was CD8+ T cells from blood. The CDR3 DNA reads TGCGCCAGCAGCCAAGAGGGTTCCGACAGGGCGTCGTATAGCTATGGCTACACCTTC. Translated, it gives CASSQEGSDRASYSYGYTF.